This T cell receptor (beta chain) was captured in a study of follicular helper T cells after annual influenza vaccination (dated by TCRdb to 2017 to 2019). Study-wide context: Blood was drawn on days 0, 7 and 28 after each seasonal influenza vaccination. To look at recall of cTfh clones, some subjects were tracked through successive annual vaccinations covering the 2013-2014, 2014-2015 and 2015-2016 seasons. One week after vaccination, a second recruited cohort of more than nine subjects (Table S1) displayed a similar ICOS+CD38+ cTfh response. Multi-year samples were available for six subjects, with four spanning two vaccination seasons and two spanning three seasons. The 2015 samples were processed right after collection, while the 2013-2014 samples were cryopreserved. What the authors observed across the whole study: Day 7 ICOS+CD38+ clones were most often found later in ICOS-CD38- cTfh, suggesting that subset may serve as a memory reservoir. Successive annual vaccinations recalled a recurrent oligoclonal ICOS+CD38+ cTfh response that contained tetramer and AIM influenza-specific clonotypes. Because only roughly 9-22% of the analyzed cells gave productive TCRB sequences, there was no way to sample rare clonotypes. ICOS+CD38+ cTfh clonality correlated with the frequency of that population, and its change correlated with the change in circulating plasmablast frequency.

As for this clone: Its antigen remains unidentified. No base-level quality is on record; no much larger clone is a single base apart.

Receptors were amplified or captured by the immunoSEQ multiplex PCR assay. Adaptive Biotechnologies handled the TCRB amplification, library preparation, sequencing and preliminary bioinformatics at Survey level resolution. TCRB sequencing used multiplex PCR amplification of genomic DNA from sorted cTfh populations. Per the authors' processing: In R, clonality was calculated as 1 minus the normalized Shannon entropy, and the Gini index was computed using the R package ineq. The overlap score was defined as the summed counts of shared sequences divided by the total counts of all sequences in both compared samples. Fisher's exact test, with an assumed theoretical repertoire of 10^7 TCRB sequences, was used to assess the significance of shared clonotypes. The table comes from immuneACCESS by way of TCRdb, which keeps in-frame sequences with V and J called. Part of the clones is missing from these tables; in studies checked, under half for an unresolved V gene and the rest for unknown reasons. V, J and clone size are taken as reported in that table, and D and trimming were inferred from the DNA itself. The sample profile shows thousands of clones; 70% to 90% of them were found once. Less than 2% of the sample rests with the top ten.

From the cysteine up to the phenylalanine, the CDR3 has a length of 14 residues. Of the read, only the CDR3 DNA is kept; its 42 bases are in frame from base 1. CDR1 LNHNV and CDR2 YYDKDF were looked up in the germline V gene (reference sequence). The time point label corresponds to: 2014-2015 season, 7 days after vaccination. Adults were given seasonal inactivated influenza vaccine (Fluvarix), and sorted blood CD4 subsets were followed by TCRB sequencing before and after vaccination. To be eligible, subjects had to live in the community and must not have received influenza vaccine in the previous 6 months. Exclusions included influenza vaccine contraindications, substance abuse, HIV/AIDS, active malignancy, immunomodulatory medication and active illness such as respiratory infection. At each time point, somewhere between roughly 35 and 110 mL of blood was taken. Circulating Tfh were defined as non-naive CD4+CXCR5+PD-1+ cells, and these cells were sorted into ICOS+CD38+ and ICOS-CD38- fractions. Either Ficoll-Paque PLUS or SepMate separation was used to isolate PBMC. Before DNA was extracted, the cell subsets were sorted from PBMC using a BD FACS Aria.

This receptor was obtained from an adult who received the influenza vaccine. This material consisted of CXCR5+ CD38- circulating T follicular helper cells from blood, taken 7 days after influenza vaccination. Explained via the paper, the cell subset or site label denotes: circulating Tfh, non-naive CD4+CXCR5+PD-1+ (ICOS+CD38+ or ICOS-CD38-). Recombination connected TRBV15 to TRBJ2-5, with an unclear D gene assignment. The better agreement between TRBJ2-7 and the DNA end casts doubt on the J call. The CDR3 is CATSRVIGAYEQYF. The sequenced DNA: TGTGCCACCAGCAGAGTAATTGGAGCCTACGAGCAGTACTTC.